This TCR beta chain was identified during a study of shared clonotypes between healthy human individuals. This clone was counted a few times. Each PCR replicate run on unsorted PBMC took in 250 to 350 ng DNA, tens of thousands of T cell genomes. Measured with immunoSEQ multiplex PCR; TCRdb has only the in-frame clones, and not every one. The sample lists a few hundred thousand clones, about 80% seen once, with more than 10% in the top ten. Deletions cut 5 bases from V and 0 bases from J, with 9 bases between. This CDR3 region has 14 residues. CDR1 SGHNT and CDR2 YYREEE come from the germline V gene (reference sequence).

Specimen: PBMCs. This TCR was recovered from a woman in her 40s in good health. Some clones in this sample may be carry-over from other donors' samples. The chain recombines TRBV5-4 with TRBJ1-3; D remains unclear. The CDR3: CASRNKGSGNTIYF. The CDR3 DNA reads TGTGCCAGCAGGAACAAGGGCTCTGGAAACACCATATATTTT.